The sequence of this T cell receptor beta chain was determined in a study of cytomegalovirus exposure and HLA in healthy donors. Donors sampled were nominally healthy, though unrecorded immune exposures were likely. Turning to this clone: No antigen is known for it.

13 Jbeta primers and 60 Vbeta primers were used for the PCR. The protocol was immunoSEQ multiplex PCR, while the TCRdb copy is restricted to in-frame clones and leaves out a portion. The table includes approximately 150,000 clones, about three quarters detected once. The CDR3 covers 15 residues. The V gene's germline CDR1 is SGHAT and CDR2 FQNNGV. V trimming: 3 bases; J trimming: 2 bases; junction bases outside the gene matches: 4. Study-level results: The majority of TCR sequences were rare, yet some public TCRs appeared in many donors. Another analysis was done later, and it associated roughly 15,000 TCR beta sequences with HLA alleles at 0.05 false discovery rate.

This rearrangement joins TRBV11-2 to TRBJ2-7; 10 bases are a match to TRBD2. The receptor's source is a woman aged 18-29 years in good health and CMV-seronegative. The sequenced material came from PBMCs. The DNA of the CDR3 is TGTGCCAGCAGCTTGGGAGGACTAGCGGCCTACGAGCAGTACTTC. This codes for CASSLGGLAAYEQYF.